These 32 T cell receptor beta chains originate from one sample sequenced in a study of blood T cell repertoires in COVID-19. Profiling relied on immunoSEQ multiplex PCR, and the TCRdb table lists in-frame clones only, not all of them. The profile shows 350,000 or so clones, roughly 87% of them singletons. The specimen was PBMCs or T cells enriched from blood (not recorded which). The receptors were gathered from a young woman who had recovered from COVID-19.

The CDR3 DNA follows: TGTGCTAGTGGTTTGGTACAGACAGGCCTAGAGACCCAGTACTTC. The encoded protein is CASGLVQTGLETQYF. The chain links TRBV12-5 to TRBJ2-5; maybe TRBD1 (6 bases). Trimming took off 0 bases at V and 4 bases at J, with 12 bases between the two ends. The length of the CDR3 is 15 residues. Germline CDR1 LGHNT, CDR2 FRNRAP.

The CDR3 here is CASRLNRLKEGKNIQYF. As DNA, the CDR3 is TGTGCCAGCAGGCTTAATAGGTTAAAAGAGGGCAAAAACATTCAGTACTTC. The chain has TRBV2 and TRBJ2-4; TRBD2 might be the D (5 bases). Germline V lookup: CDR1 SNHLY, CDR2 FYNNEI. The ends were cut back, 6 bases at V and 3 bases at J, with 21 bases in the middle. This CDR3 region has 17 residues.

This chain uses TRBV2 with TRBJ1-4; 7 nucleotides agree with TRBD1. CDR1 and CDR2 from the germline V gene are SNHLY and FYNNEI. J lost 8 bases, V lost 5 bases, and 8 bases had no gene match. The CDR3 sequence is 14 residues long. CDR3 residues: CASSPRQGNEKLFF. The CDR3 nucleotides are TGTGCCAGCAGTCCCCGACAGGGAAACGAAAAACTGTTTTTT.

The CDR3 DNA reads TGTGCCAGCGGCGCAGGGCACGAGCAGTACTTC. Residues: CASGAGHEQYF. The chain has TRBV11-2 and TRBJ2-7, with a tentative D call TRBD1 (5 bases). V lost 8 bases, J lost 5 bases, and 10 bases lay in between. Germline values: CDR1 SGHAT, CDR2 FQNNGV. This CDR3 contains 11 residues.

This clone was observed once. The chain has TRBV24-1 and TRBJ1-2; TRBD1 matches 7 bases. The CDR3 loop spans 17 amino acids. Germline V gives CDR1 KGHDR, CDR2 SFDVKD. Trimming removed 4 bases from V and 3 bases from J; junction bases left unmatched: 13. The CDR3 region is CATSDPATGTEDYGYTF. CDR3 coding DNA: TGTGCCACCAGTGACCCAGCGACCGGGACAGAAGACTATGGCTACACCTTC.

The chain links TRBV4-1 to TRBJ2-5, with D possibly matching TRBD2 (6 bases). V was cut by 0 bases and J by 7 bases, with 12 bases left in between. Germline V lookup: CDR1 MGHRA, CDR2 YSYEKL. This CDR3 has 14 amino acids. The CDR3 DNA follows: TGCGCCAGCAGCCAAGATGGGGGAGCGGGGACCCAGTACTTC. Protein sequence: CASSQDGGAGTQYF.

This clone was detected once. The chain combines TRBV27 with TRBJ2-2; TRBD2 might be the D (5 bases). Germline lookup yields CDR1 MNHEY and CDR2 SMNVEV (reference sequence). Trimming left V 0 bases short and J 6 bases short, with 14 bases between. The CDR3 sequence is 16 residues long. The CDR3 region is CASSLSRDFMAGELFF. Here the CDR3 DNA reads TGTGCCAGCAGTTTATCGAGGGATTTCATGGCCGGGGAGCTGTTTTTT.

The chain joins TRBV10-3 to TRBJ2-7; D remains ambiguous. This CDR3 is 13 amino acids long. The germline CDR1 and CDR2 sequences are ENHRY and SYGVKD. Between the trimmed V and J ends, which lost 6 bases and 3 bases, there was a span of 12 bases. The CDR3: CAISEPSGYEQYF. Here the CDR3 DNA reads TGTGCCATCAGCGAGCCCAGTGGCTACGAGCAGTACTTC.

With respect to this clone: The germline gene is not matched at one end of the junction; a read error may be the cause. This chain uses TRBV7-2 with TRBJ2-7, with 12 bases fitting TRBD2. CDR3 length: 17 residues. Germline assignment: CDR1 SGHTA and CDR2 FQGNSA. CDR3 sequence (DNA): TGTGCCAGCAGCTTAGGCCTAGCGGGGGGGCGCTCCTCCGAGCAGTACTTC. Translation gives CASSLGLAGGRSSEQYF.

The J gene is TRBJ1-2, the V gene TRBV3-1 (or the pseudogene TRBV3-2), with D tentatively TRBD1 (5 bases). Looked up from germline, CDR1 is LGHDT and CDR2 is YNNKEL (reference sequence). Trimming took off 5 bases at V and 3 bases at J, with 13 bases between the two ends. The CDR3 spans 14 residues. Here the CDR3 DNA reads TGTGCCAGCAGCAAAAGCGGGACCGACTATGGCTACACCTTC. Amino acids: CASSKSGTDYGYTF.

V is TRBV19 and J is TRBJ1-2; no definite D call. Germline CDR1 is LNHDA and CDR2 is SQIVND (reference sequence). The CDR3 extends over 15 amino acids. V lost 0 bases to trimming and J lost 2 bases, with 10 bases between them. The CDR3 here is CASSIDAGTNYGYTF. CDR3 nucleotides: TGTGCCAGTAGTATAGACGCGGGCACGAACTATGGCTACACCTTC.

The V gene is TRBV5-1, the J gene TRBJ2-7, with a weak D call TRBD2 (5 bases). Germline CDR1 and CDR2: SGHRS and YFSETQ. The CDR3 has 16 amino acids. The V gene lost 6 bases and the J gene lost 4 bases, with 23 bases spanning the gap. The CDR3 nucleotides read TGCGCCAGCACCCCCGACCCAGGACTGCGGGCTTACGAGCAGTACTTC. This sequence encodes CASTPDPGLRAYEQYF.

The gene calls are TRBV3-1 (or the pseudogene TRBV3-2) and TRBJ2-1, with 11 bases fitting TRBD2. Germline trimming cut 7 bases from V and 4 bases from J; bases unmatched to any gene: 6. The CDR3 has 15 amino acids. Germline CDR1 and CDR2: LGHDT and YNNKEL (reference sequence). The CDR3 DNA sequence: TGTGCCAGCACCCCGGGACTAGCGGATTACAATGAGCAGTTCTTC. It yields the protein CASTPGLADYNEQFF.

The chain uses TRBV2 and TRBJ1-6, with 10 bases identical to TRBD1. The CDR3 spans 17 residues. The V segment lost 6 bases and the J segment 5 bases; nucleotides outside the gene matches: 10. Germline V gene data show CDR1 as SNHLY and CDR2 as FYNNEI. CDR3: CASRTGTGAHHNSPLHF. CDR3 DNA sequence: TGTGCCAGCAGGACGGGGACAGGGGCACACCATAATTCACCCCTCCACTTT.

CDR3 residues: CASSQGLVGQGHKNSPLHF. The CDR3, as DNA: TGCGCCAGCAGCCAAGGTTTAGTGGGACAGGGTCATAAGAATTCACCCCTCCACTTT. The chain links TRBV4-3 to TRBJ1-6; TRBD1 aligns across 9 bases. This CDR3 is built from 19 residues. V lost 1 base and J lost 7; bases outside the gene matches: 14. Germline V gene sequence: CDR1 LGHNA, CDR2 YSLEER.

The chain uses TRBV19 and TRBJ2-3, with 7 bases that match TRBD2. V dropped 3 bases and J dropped 0; count of bases not matched to a gene: 6. The CDR3 covers 16 residues. Per the germline V gene, CDR1 is LNHDA and CDR2 is SQIVND (reference sequence). CDR3 sequence: CASSMRPSGSTDTQYF. The CDR3 DNA is TGTGCCAGTAGTATGCGGCCTAGCGGTAGCACAGATACGCAGTATTTT.

This clone was detected only a few times. The chain links TRBV11-2 to TRBJ2-3; D is possibly TRBD1 (6 bases). Germline CDR1 is SGHAT and CDR2 is FQNNGV. The ends were cut back, 4 bases at V and 0 bases at J, with 14 bases in the middle. The CDR3 covers 16 residues. The CDR3 DNA reads as TGTGCCAGCAGCTCTGGACCGGGACAAAGCACAGATACGCAGTATTTT. It encodes CASSSGPGQSTDTQYF.

The chain has TRBV6-5 and TRBJ1-5; D unresolved. The CDR3 totals 14 residues. Germline CDR1 is MNHEY and CDR2 is SVGAGI. V lost 5 bases, J lost 0 bases, and 8 bases lay in between. In DNA form, the CDR3 reads TGTGCCAGCAGTCGCGGGGATAGCAATCAGCCCCAGCATTTT. Amino acid sequence: CASSRGDSNQPQHF.

This chain joins TRBV2 and TRBJ1-2; D is unclear. Germline values: CDR1 SNHLY, CDR2 FYNNEI. This CDR3 has 12 amino acids. V shed 7 bases and J shed 5 bases, with 11 bases lying between them. The CDR3 DNA reads as TGTGCCAGCAAAAAGGAGTTATATGGCTACACCTTC. Its protein is CASKKELYGYTF.

The V gene is TRBV3-1 (or the pseudogene TRBV3-2), the J gene TRBJ1-4; D might be TRBD1 (5 bases). From germline, CDR1 is LGHDT and CDR2 YNNKEL (reference sequence). This CDR3 has 16 residues. The ends were cut back, 3 bases at V and 5 bases at J, with 16 bases in the middle. The CDR3 region has the DNA TGTGCCAGCAGCCATGATGGGCGGGACGGGAATGAAAAACTGTTTTTT. Translating gives CASSHDGRDGNEKLFF.

V and J are TRBV19 and TRBJ1-4, with TRBD1 matching 7 bases. V dropped 5 bases and J dropped 1; count of bases not matched to a gene: 7. There are 16 residues in the CDR3. CDR1 and CDR2 (germline): LNHDA, SQIVND (reference sequence). The chain's CDR3 is CASSGRNRGTNEKLFF. For the CDR3, the DNA is TGTGCCAGTAGTGGTCGTAACAGGGGAACTAATGAAAAACTGTTTTTT.

This chain joins TRBV18 and TRBJ2-7; 8 positions match TRBD1. V gave up 3 bases and J gave up 6 bases; unmatched junction bases: 10. Germline V gene data show CDR1 as KGHSH and CDR2 as LQKENI. The CDR3 totals 15 residues. The CDR3 reads CASSPTTGEIGEQYF. As DNA, the CDR3 is TGTGCCAGCTCACCGACGACAGGGGAGATTGGCGAGCAGTACTTC.

This clone was counted a single time. V gene TRBV28 combines with J gene TRBJ2-7; TRBD1 agrees at 8 bases. The CDR3 loop spans 14 amino acids. Germline-derived CDR1 and CDR2 are MDHEN and SYDVKM. With 4 bases clipped from V and 3 bases from J, the junction kept 5 bases outside the gene matches. The CDR3 nucleotides are TGTGCCAGCAGTTCGCCGGGACAGGACTACGAGCAGTACTTC. Its protein is CASSSPGQDYEQYF. Filled out from reference TRBV28 and TRBJ2-7, the complete variable domain reads DVKVTQSSRYLVKRTGEKVFLECVQDMDHENMFWYRQDPGLGLRLIYFSYDVKMKEKGDIPEGYSVSREKKERFSLILESASTNQTSMYLCASSSPGQDYEQYFGPGTRLTVT.

The rearrangement joins TRBV7-2 to TRBJ1-1, with D unclear. The CDR3 extends over 13 amino acids. Per germline, CDR1 SGHTA and CDR2 FQGNSA. V lost 1 base and J lost 4, with 7 bases in between. The chain's CDR3 is CASSLGRLTEAFF. In nucleotides, the CDR3 is TGTGCCAGCAGCTTAGGGAGACTCACTGAAGCTTTCTTT.

The chain recombines TRBV29-1 with TRBJ2-5; possibly TRBD2 for D (6 bases). V lost 4 bases to trimming and J lost 9 bases, with 18 bases between them. Germline lookup yields CDR1 SQVTM and CDR2 ANQGSEA. The CDR3 is 13 residues long. CDR3 sequence reads: CSVVYSDPGAQYF. The CDR3, as DNA: TGCAGCGTTGTATACAGCGATCCGGGGGCCCAGTACTTC.

This chain connects TRBV10-1 to TRBJ1-5; D might be TRBD1 (5 bases). V dropped 4 bases and J dropped 3 bases, with 16 bases sitting between them. The CDR3 runs 16 residues. CDR1 WNHNN and CDR2 SYGVQD come from the germline V gene (reference sequence). The CDR3 nucleotides read TGCGCCAGCAGTGCGTGGGGTATGGGACTCAATCAGCCCCAGCATTTT. The encoded protein is CASSAWGMGLNQPQHF.

The V and J genes are TRBV7-9 and TRBJ1-3; 7 nucleotides match TRBD1. Per the germline V gene, CDR1 is SEHNR and CDR2 is FQNEAQ (reference sequence). This CDR3 spans 14 amino acids. Unmatched junction bases numbered 5, after V lost 5 bases and J lost 4 bases. DNA of the CDR3: TGTGCCAGCAGCCCTTTGACAGGGGGAAACACCATATATTTT. It translates to CASSPLTGGNTIYF.

The rearrangement uses TRBV7-2 and TRBJ1-3, with 10 bases fitting TRBD1. Germline V gives CDR1 SGHTA, CDR2 FQGNSA. V gave up 1 base and J gave up 2 bases; unmatched junction bases: 5. The CDR3 totals 17 residues. The CDR3 sequence is CASSLVVGQGAGNTIYF. The CDR3 nucleotides are TGTGCCAGCAGCTTAGTGGTTGGACAGGGGGCTGGAAACACCATATATTTT.

The gene calls are TRBV20-1 and TRBJ2-6; 7 bases are shared with TRBD1. V shed 3 bases, J shed 0 bases, and the junction held 8 bases outside the gene matches. The germline V gene encodes CDR1 DFQATT and CDR2 SNEGSKA (reference sequence). The CDR3 is 17 amino acids. This CDR3 reads CSASSGGSSSGANVLTF. The CDR3 region has the DNA TGCAGTGCTAGTTCAGGGGGAAGCTCCTCTGGGGCCAACGTCCTGACTTTC.

The rearrangement links TRBV5-1 to TRBJ2-1; the match to TRBD1 covers 10 bases. Germline V CDR1 and CDR2: SGHRS, YFSETQ. The CDR3 spans 15 residues. Trimming cost V 4 bases and J 1 base; bases outside gene matches: 2. CDR3 sequence reads: CASSKGQGSYNEQFF. CDR3 in DNA: TGCGCCAGCAGCAAGGGACAGGGGTCCTACAATGAGCAGTTCTTC. The variable domain in full, with the rest retrieved from reference TRBV5-1 and TRBJ2-1, is KAGVTQTPRYLIKTRGQQVTLSCSPISGHRSVSWYQQTPGQGLQFLFEYFSETQRNKGNFPGRFSGRQFSNSRSEMNVSTLELGDSALYLCASSKGQGSYNEQFFGPGTRLTVL.

This chain joins TRBV5-4 and TRBJ2-7, with 8 bases identical to TRBD2. The CDR3 sequence is 14 residues long. After removal of 5 bases from V and 0 bases from J, the junction contained 4 bases not matched to a gene. The germline V gene encodes CDR1 SGHNT and CDR2 YYREEE (reference sequence). The CDR3 is CASSPRGDSYEQYF. Written as DNA, the CDR3 is TGTGCCAGCAGTCCGCGGGGGGACTCCTACGAGCAGTACTTC.

This clone has just a few counts. The chain carries TRBV2 and TRBJ2-7; TRBD1 matches 10 bases. The V and J ends lost 7 bases and 1 base, in that order; junction bases with no gene match: 4. Germline values: CDR1 SNHLY, CDR2 FYNNEI. The CDR3 has 14 amino acids. CDR3 DNA: TGTGCCAGCAAAACGGGACAGGGGTCCTACGAGCAGTACTTC. Translated, it gives CASKTGQGSYEQYF.